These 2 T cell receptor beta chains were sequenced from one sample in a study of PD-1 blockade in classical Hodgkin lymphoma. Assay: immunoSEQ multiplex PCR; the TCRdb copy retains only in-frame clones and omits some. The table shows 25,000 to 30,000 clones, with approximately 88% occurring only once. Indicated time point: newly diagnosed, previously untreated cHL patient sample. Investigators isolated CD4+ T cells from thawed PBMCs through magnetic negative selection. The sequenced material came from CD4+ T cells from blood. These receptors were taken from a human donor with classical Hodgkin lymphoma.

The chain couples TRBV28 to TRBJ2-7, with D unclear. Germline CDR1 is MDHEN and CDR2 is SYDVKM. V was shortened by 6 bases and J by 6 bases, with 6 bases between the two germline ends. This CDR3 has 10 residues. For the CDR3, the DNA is TGTGCCAGCAGCGAGCGCGAGCAGTACTTC. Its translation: CASSEREQYF.

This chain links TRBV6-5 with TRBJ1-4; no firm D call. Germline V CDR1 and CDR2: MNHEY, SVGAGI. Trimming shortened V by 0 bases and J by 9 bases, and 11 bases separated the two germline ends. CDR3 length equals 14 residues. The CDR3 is CASSYSRRDQKLFF. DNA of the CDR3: TGTGCCAGCAGTTACTCGAGAAGGGATCAAAAACTGTTTTTT.